The sequence of this T cell receptor beta chain was determined in a study of cytomegalovirus exposure and HLA in healthy donors. Study observations and caveats: Associated with cytomegalovirus, according to the listing, were around 160 TCR beta chains. In vitro work confirmed that a few CMV-associated chains recognize CMV antigens. TCR beta V segments were, for the most part, productive about 87% or about 30% of the time in an earlier analysis.

Use of 60 Vbeta and 13 Jbeta primers characterized the PCR. Some clones are missing from TCRdb's copy, which holds only in-frame ones; the method was immunoSEQ multiplex PCR. The sample holds roughly 100,000 clones; roughly 85% are singletons and the top ten take 3.1%. With respect to this clone: Antigen unknown.

The receptor was isolated from a woman aged 40 to 50 in good health and CMV-seronegative. Material: PBMCs.

As DNA, the CDR3 is TGTGCCAGCAGTTTATTGGGGGAGGGCAAAGAATATGGCTACACCTTC. Amino acid sequence: CASSLLGEGKEYGYTF. The rearrangement joins TRBV27 to TRBJ1-2; a possible D gene is TRBD1 (5 bases). The CDR3 runs 16 residues. V lost 1 base and J 5 bases, leaving 17 bases between the germline ends. Germline CDR1 MNHEY, CDR2 SMNVEV (reference sequence).